Given below is one T cell receptor (beta chain) in context. Germline assignment: CDR1 MGHRA and CDR2 YSYEKL. CDR3 size: 15 residues. V was cut by 5 bases and J by 0 bases, with 13 bases left in between. The data are from a study of blood T cell repertoires in COVID-19. Study details: COVID-19 samples from acute and convalescent phases originated in the United States, Italy and Spain. In each case, the material was cDNA or gDNA derived from T cells, B-cell-depleted T cells, or PBMCs.

Original processing notes: It was from reference gene primer amplification that nucleated cell counts were estimated. Only in-frame clones appear in the TCRdb table, and some are missing; sequencing was by immunoSEQ multiplex PCR. V and J calls and clone size follow that table, whereas D and trimming were derived from the DNA. The data contain fewer than 300,000 clones, more than 70% of them singletons. The receptor was isolated from a woman in her forties or fifties with acute or convalescent COVID-19. J is TRBJ1-1 and V is TRBV4-1, with D tentatively TRBD1 (6 bases). Sequencing input: peripheral blood. CDR3 bases: TGCGCCAGCAGCTCCCCGGGGGGCATGAACACTGAAGCTTTCTTT. Translation: CASSSPGGMNTEAFF.